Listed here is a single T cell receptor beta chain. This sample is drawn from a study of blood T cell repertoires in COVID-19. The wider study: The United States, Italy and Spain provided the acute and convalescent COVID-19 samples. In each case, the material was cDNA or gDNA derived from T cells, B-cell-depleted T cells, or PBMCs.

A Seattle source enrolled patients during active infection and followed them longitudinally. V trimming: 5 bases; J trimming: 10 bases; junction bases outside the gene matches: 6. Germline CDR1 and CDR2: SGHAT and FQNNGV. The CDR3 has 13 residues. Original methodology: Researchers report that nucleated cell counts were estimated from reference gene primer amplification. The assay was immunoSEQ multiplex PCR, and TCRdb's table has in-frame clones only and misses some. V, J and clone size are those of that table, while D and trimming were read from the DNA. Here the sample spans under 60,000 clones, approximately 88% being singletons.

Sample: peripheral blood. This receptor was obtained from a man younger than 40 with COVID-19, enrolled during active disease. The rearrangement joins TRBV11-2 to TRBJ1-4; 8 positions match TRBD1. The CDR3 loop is CASSATGGGKLFF. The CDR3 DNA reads TGTGCCAGCAGCGCTACAGGGGGTGGAAAACTGTTTTTT. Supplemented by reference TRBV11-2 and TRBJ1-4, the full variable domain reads EAGVAQSPRYKIIEKRQSVAFWCNPISGHATLYWYQQILGQGPKLLIQFQNNGVVDDSQLPKDRFSAERLKGVDSTLKIQPAKLEDSAVYLCASSATGGGKLFFGSGTQLSVL.